These 12 T cell receptor beta chains originate from one sample sequenced in a study of spatial heterogeneity in lung cancer. MiXCR, applied by TCRdb to the 5' RACE reads, yields one record per CDR3 protein. The sample contains some 32,000 distinct CDR3 sequences, more than 9% of which appear only once. As for time point: blood at routine non-recurrence follow-up after resection. Source: PBMCs, taken at follow-up. The source of these receptors is a female donor with early-stage non-small cell lung cancer.

V usage is TRBV29-1 and J usage is TRBJ2-5; 10 bases match TRBD2. CDR1 SQVTM and CDR2 ANQGSEA come from the germline V gene. The ends lost 7 bases at V and 5 bases at J; junction bases unmatched: 7. This CDR3 contains 13 residues. CDR3 sequence (DNA): TGCAGCGCCACCTCGACTAGCGGGGAGACCCAGTACTTC. This codes for CSATSTSGETQYF.

The chain joins TRBV19 to TRBJ2-1; perhaps TRBD2 as D (5 bases). Germline CDR1 reads LNHDA; CDR2 reads SQIVND (reference sequence). There are 13 residues in the CDR3. V was cut by 6 bases and J by 3 bases, with 9 bases left in between. The CDR3 DNA follows: TGTGCCAGTAGGGCTCGGGACTACAATGAGCAGTTCTTC. It encodes CASRARDYNEQFF.

This clonotype was observed a handful of times. V usage is TRBV7-2 and J usage is TRBJ2-3, with a weak D call TRBD1 (5 bases). The CDR3 has 15 residues. Between the trimmed V and J ends, which lost 7 bases and 4 bases, there was a span of 18 bases. Germline V lookup: CDR1 SGHTA, CDR2 FQGNSA. CDR3 nucleotides: TGTGCCAGCACCCCAGTGGGCAGGGTAGCAGATACGCAGTATTTT. This encodes CASTPVGRVADTQYF.

In regard to this clonotype: A much larger clone differs from this one at a single base, so this may be a read error. V gene TRBV2 combines with J gene TRBJ2-1, with 8 bases fitting TRBD2. With V trimmed by 6 bases and J by 0 bases, 13 bases remained unmatched. The germline V gene encodes CDR1 SNHLY and CDR2 FYNNEI. CDR3 length equals 18 residues. The CDR3, as DNA: TGTGCCAGCAGAGCGGGGCCAGCGGGGGTTAGCTCCTACAATGAGCAGTTCTTC. This codes for CASRAGPAGVSSYNEQFF.

This clonotype was detected ten times or more. The gene calls are TRBV11-2 and TRBJ1-1; possibly TRBD1 for D (5 bases). This CDR3 has 13 amino acids. Per the germline V gene, CDR1 is SGHAT and CDR2 is FQNNGV. Trimming took off 2 bases at V and 7 bases at J, with 11 bases between the two ends. CDR3 sequence (DNA): TGTGCCAGCAGCTTACAAAGAGGGGTTGAAGCTTTCTTT. Translating it yields CASSLQRGVEAFF.

This clonotype was recorded at least ten times. The chain uses TRBV5-1 and TRBJ2-3; a possible D gene is TRBD2 (6 bases). CDR3 length: 15 amino acids. The V and J ends lost 4 bases and 1 base respectively, with 13 bases between them. The germline gives CDR1 SGHRS, CDR2 YFSETQ. CDR3 region: CASSPPSGGTDTQYF. In nucleotides, the CDR3 is TGCGCCAGCAGCCCCCCTTCGGGGGGCACAGATACGCAGTATTTT.

This clonotype showed up many times. V and J are TRBV7-9 and TRBJ2-7; D call uncertain. The CDR3 is 12 residues long. Germline-derived CDR1 and CDR2 are SEHNR and FQNEAQ (reference sequence). Deletions cut 3 bases from V and 3 bases from J, with 6 bases between. The CDR3: CASSFDNYEQYF. In DNA form, the CDR3 reads TGTGCCAGCAGCTTTGACAACTACGAGCAGTACTTC.

This clonotype was recorded at least ten times. The genes are TRBV28 and TRBJ2-2, with D perhaps TRBD1 (7 bases). The CDR3 covers 13 residues. V lost 10 bases and J lost 4, with 13 bases in between. Germline-derived CDR1 and CDR2 are MDHEN and SYDVKM. CDR3 loop: CATNRGLTGELFF. The CDR3, as DNA: TGTGCCACCAACAGGGGACTCACCGGGGAGCTGTTTTTT.

Points on this clonotype: A read error may explain this, as a much larger clone is one base away. V usage is TRBV24-1 and J usage is TRBJ2-7; TRBD1 aligns across 11 bases. Germline-derived CDR1 and CDR2 are KGHDR and SFDVKD. The CDR3 contains 16 residues. CDR3 residues: CATNDPGTGGLYEQYF. In nucleotides, the CDR3 is TGTGCCACCAATGATCCCGGGACAGGGGGGCTCTACGAGCAGTACTTC.

V and J are TRBV6-2 or TRBV6-3 and TRBJ2-4, with 7 positions matching TRBD2. The CDR3 has 15 amino acids. Trimming at V came to 2 bases and at J to 7 bases, leaving 8 bases not matched to a gene. The germline V gene has CDR1 MNHEY and CDR2 SVGEGT. The CDR3: CASSYPAREGNIQYF. The CDR3 region has the DNA TGTGCCAGCAGTTACCCCGCCAGGGAGGGCAACATTCAGTACTTC.

This clonotype showed up many times. The chain couples TRBV19 to TRBJ1-1; tentative D call: TRBD1 (5 bases). Germline V CDR1 and CDR2: LNHDA, SQIVND (reference sequence). V was pared by 9 bases and J by 8 bases, with 10 bases between. The length of the CDR3 is 10 residues. CDR3 loop: CASGTVEAFF. The CDR3 nucleotides read TGTGCCAGCGGGACGGTCGAAGCTTTCTTT.

This clonotype was recorded a few times. This chain joins TRBV5-1 and TRBJ2-1; D remains ambiguous. V dropped 4 bases and J dropped 8 bases, with 13 bases sitting between them. The germline CDR1 and CDR2 sequences are SGHRS and YFSETQ. This CDR3 has 13 residues. CDR3 loop: CASSPTQPHEQFF. For the CDR3, the DNA is TGCGCCAGCAGCCCGACGCAACCCCATGAGCAGTTCTTC. Drawing the rest from reference TRBV5-1 and TRBJ2-1, the complete variable domain is KAGVTQTPRYLIKTRGQQVTLSCSPISGHRSVSWYQQTPGQGLQFLFEYFSETQRNKGNFPGRFSGRQFSNSRSEMNVSTLELGDSALYLCASSPTQPHEQFFGPGTRLTVL.